This entry concerns a single TCR beta chain. This clonotype showed up just a few times. Its antigen target is currently unknown. No much larger clone exists at a distance of one base, and base qualities are not known. Genomic DNA served as template for TCR beta VDJ combination and CDR3 sequence profiling. An Illumina HiSeq 2000 was the platform used for TCR repertoire sequencing. The original methods were these. TRBV/TRBJ rearrangement plots, CDR3 size and DJ length profiles, and Simpson's diversity index were used to evaluate the repertoires. The immunodominant clone was defined as the most abundant DNA sequence in deep sequencing data. CDR3 amino acid sequences were screened for sharing across subjects and were compared with published repertoires and the VDJdb database. TCRdb reworked the public reads: Q25 trimming with fastp, MiXCR clone assembly, productive beta chains retained. Rows merge per CDR3 protein into single entries with the most common DNA and genes. The V and J calls were determined by TCRdb, not by the authors. Here the sample has about 160,000 distinct CDR3 sequences; 48% occur a single time. The top ten constitute roughly 30% of the sample.

Patients chosen for sequencing had shown expansion of CD8+CD57+ cells by flow cytometry. All patients had severe acquired aplastic anemia diagnosed by International Study of Aplastic Anemia and Agranulocytosis and Camitta criteria. No therapy had been received by the patients at the time of blood sampling. In this study, sorted CD4+ and CD8+ T cells from the blood of healthy subjects and of severe aplastic anemia patients had their TCR repertoires deep-sequenced. Patients were enrolled under clinicaltrials.gov protocols 00001620, 01623167, 00001397, 00071045, 00081523 and 00961064 in the USA. Ficoll-Paque density gradient centrifugation was used to isolate peripheral blood mononuclear cells. Before DNA was extracted, CD4+ and CD8+ T cells were sorted using either FACS or magnetic beads. The sample comes from a study of CD8+CD57+ T cells in acquired aplastic anemia (dated by TCRdb to 2016 to 2019). Background on the whole study: A mean of approximately 2.9 ug of DNA, ranging from about 0.17 to 30 ug, was extracted from sorted CD4+ and CD8+ cells. CD8+CD57+ expansion was defined as frequency above the mean frequency observed in healthy subjects. What the work shows at the level of the full study, not this receptor alone: Although roughly 29 CD8+ CDR3 sequences were shared by patients and controls, these sequences appeared highly expressed in patients and within the immunodominant clones of patients. No significant difference in CD8+ Simpson's diversity was found between patients and healthy controls (P=0.060).

V drops 4 bases and J drops 4 bases, leaving 7 bases in between. The CDR3 runs 11 residues from the cysteine to the phenylalanine. Of the read, only the CDR3 DNA is kept; its 33 bases are in frame from base 1. CDR1 and CDR2 are read off the germline V gene as SQVTM and ANQGSEA. The source material was sorted CD4+, CD8+, or CD8+CD57+ T cells (not recorded which) from PBMCs. The chain employs TRBV29-1 and TRBJ1-1, with an unclear D gene assignment. The sequence derives from a human donor with aplastic anemia. CDR3 protein: CSVVVGTEAFF. The DNA reads TGCAGCGTTGTGGTGGGCACTGAAGCTTTCTTT.